The entry below describes one T cell receptor (beta chain). The data originate from a study of blood T cell repertoires in COVID-19. The data were produced by immunoSEQ multiplex PCR, yet TCRdb's version contains in-frame clones alone and is incomplete. The sample has around 440,000 clones, 88% seen once; the top ten hold around 12%. The sample taken for sequencing was peripheral blood. The clonotype originates from a woman in her fifties or sixties with COVID-19, enrolled during active disease.

In DNA, the CDR3 is TGTGCCACCAGTGATTCTAGCGGGGGGGGGATTGAGCAGTTCTTC. This translates into CATSDSSGGGIEQFF. This chain joins TRBV24-1 and TRBJ2-1; 12 bases align to TRBD2. The CDR3 runs to 15 residues. Trimming at V came to 2 bases and at J to 9 bases, leaving 4 bases not matched to a gene. Germline CDR1 KGHDR, CDR2 SFDVKD.